This T cell receptor (beta chain) was recorded in a study of blood T cell repertoires in COVID-19. The overall study: The United States, Italy and Spain were the sources of the acute and convalescent COVID-19 samples. T cells, B-cell-depleted T cells, or PBMCs provided the cDNA or gDNA that served as material.

The V and J ends lost 2 bases and 0 bases, in that order; junction bases with no gene match: 6. The germline V gene has CDR1 SGHTA and CDR2 FQGTGA. The CDR3 totals 19 residues. Authors' methods: Cell counts per sample came from amplifying reference gene primers. Only in-frame clones appear in the TCRdb table, and some are missing; sequencing was by immunoSEQ multiplex PCR. V, J and clone size are taken as reported in that table, and D and trimming were inferred from the DNA itself. The data show roughly 190,000 clones, 80% to 90% seen once. This clonotype was obtained from a man aged 30-40 years with acute or convalescent COVID-19. The sequenced material came from peripheral blood. V and J are TRBV7-3 and TRBJ2-1; 14 bases agree with TRBD2. The CDR3 is CASSLLGLAGGSSYNEQFF. CDR3 sequence (DNA): TGTGCCAGCAGCTTACTAGGACTAGCGGGGGGTAGCTCCTACAATGAGCAGTTCTTC.